This TCR beta chain was sequenced in a study of T cells expressing NK-cell markers. Study as a whole: Eight donors were sequenced, seven testing HCMV-seropositive and one testing seronegative.

Study-wide results and limits: Of the CD8+ T cell pool in more than 5 donors, roughly 1.0-8% was accounted for by dominant NKG2C+ clonotypes. HCMV specificity of expanded NKG2C+ T cell clones remained unclear.

Beta-chain TCR cDNA was generated via 5'RACE template switching with UMIs. TCRdb re-analyzed the 5' RACE reads; it lists each CDR3 protein once, without DNA. In all, the sample yields roughly 110,000 distinct CDR3 sequences. Turning to this clonotype: Antigen unknown.

The CDR3 extends over 15 amino acids. Material: blood T cells: a sorted CD56 or NKG2C T cell subset, CD4+ or CD8+ T cells, or bulk PBMC T cells (not recorded which). This sequence was found in a woman between 18 and 70 years old in good health. The chain is built from TRBV12-3 or TRBV12-4 and TRBJ2-7; TCRdb's assignment of TRBD1 cannot be checked, as there is no DNA. CDR3 sequence reads: CASSTYRQTTYEQYF.